Listed below are T cell receptor beta chains from one sample, sequenced in a study of T cell repertoires in cytomegalovirus infection. TCRdb called the reads again in MiXCR, with one record for every CDR3 protein. Seen here are around 530,000 distinct CDR3 sequences, approximately 17% observed once, and the top ten hold more than 20%. Specimen: CD8+ T cells from PBMCs. These receptor sequences come from a human donor in good health (CMV status not recorded). Some clones in this sample may be carry-over from other donors' samples. Both conserved end residues are part of each CDR3. D genes are given only for firm matches. Expanded clones get a size class; other rows say once, few or many, or leave the size out.

abundance	v_gene	d_gene	j_gene	CDR3aa	CDR3nt
-	TRBV20-1	-	TRBJ2-7	CSARQERHEQYF	TGCAGTGCTAGACAGGAAAGGCACGAGCAGTACTTC
-	TRBV5-1	-	TRBJ1-2	CASSLAQGRDYGYTF	TGCGCCAGCAGCTTGGCCCAGGGACGCGACTATGGCTACACCTTC
many	TRBV11-2	-	TRBJ2-7	CASSSQFPPEYYEQYF	TGTGCCAGCAGCTCCCAGTTCCCCCCGGAGTACTACGAGCAGTACTTC
-	TRBV2	-	TRBJ2-3	CAASSDTQYF	TGTGCCGCTAGCTCAGATACGCAGTATTTT
-	TRBV20-1	-	TRBJ1-2	CSARDGSGYTF	TGCAGTGCTAGAGATGGGAGCGGCTACACCTTC
once	TRBV11-3	-	TRBJ2-3	CASSSRDGGRTDTQYF	TGTGCCAGCAGCTCAAGGGACGGGGGGCGCACAGATACGCAGTATTTT
many	TRBV27	-	TRBJ1-1	CASRGGPEAFF	TGTGCCAGCAGGGGAGGGCCTGAAGCTTTCTTT
-	TRBV12-5	-	TRBJ1-1	CASGLSYTEAFF	TGTGCTAGTGGTCTTTCTTATACCGAAGCTTTCTTT
few	TRBV19	TRBD2	TRBJ2-3	CASSPLLATDTQYF	TGTGCCAGTAGCCCCCTACTAGCGACAGATACGCAGTATTTT
many	TRBV6-1	TRBD1	TRBJ2-5	CASSSAGQGGETQYF	TGTGCCAGCAGTTCCGCTGGACAGGGGGGAGAGACCCAGTACTTC
-	TRBV13	TRBD1	TRBJ1-2	CASSFGTGGADGYTF	TGTGCCAGCAGCTTCGGGACAGGGGGAGCGGATGGCTACACCTTC
many	TRBV11-2	TRBD1	TRBJ2-7	CASSPNRGPYEQYF	TGTGCCAGCAGCCCAAACAGGGGGCCTTACGAGCAGTACTTC
-	TRBV9	-	TRBJ2-1	CASSPNGGEQFF	TGTGCAAGCAGCCCGAACGGGGGTGAGCAGTTCTTC
few	TRBV6-8	-	TRBJ2-1	CASSSVIPYNEQFF	TGTGCCAGCAGTTCGGTAATCCCCTACAATGAGCAGTTCTTC
-	TRBV9	-	TRBJ1-1	CASSESPAGSEAFF	TGTGCCAGCAGCGAGAGTCCGGCAGGCTCTGAAGCTTTCTTT
-	TRBV3-1	TRBD2	TRBJ2-7	CASSQAGLEDEQYF	TGTGCCAGCAGCCAGGCGGGACTAGAGGACGAGCAGTACTTC
-	TRBV18	-	TRBJ1-4	CASSRAPGNYNEKLFF	TGTGCCAGCTCACGGGCCCCGGGGAATTATAATGAAAAACTGTTTTTT
-	TRBV7-9	TRBD1	TRBJ1-5	CASSGGTGNQPQHF	TGTGCCAGCAGCGGAGGGACAGGAAATCAGCCCCAGCATTTT
many	TRBV19	TRBD1	TRBJ1-4	CASSYRGTNEKLFF	TGTGCCAGTAGTTACAGGGGAACTAATGAAAAACTGTTTTTT
few	TRBV27	-	TRBJ2-7	CASRARRGRNEQYF	TGTGCCAGCAGGGCTCGGCGGGGCAGAAACGAGCAGTACTTC
many	TRBV25-1	TRBD2	TRBJ2-2	CASSGSGLAGANTGELFF	TGTGCCAGCAGTGGCAGCGGACTAGCGGGTGCAAACACCGGGGAGCTGTTTTTT
-	TRBV6-5	-	TRBJ1-4	CASSFQPRPNEKLFF	TGTGCCAGCAGCTTTCAACCCAGACCGAATGAAAAACTGTTTTTT